This paragraph reports one T cell receptor beta chain. Profiled with immunoSEQ multiplex PCR; TCRdb holds only in-frame clones, not every one. The sample yields just over 250,000 clones, about 86% seen once. The sample belongs to a study of blood T cell repertoires in COVID-19. CDR3 length: 18 amino acids. CDR1 and CDR2 from the germline V gene are LGHDT and YNNKEL (reference sequence). After removal of 1 base from V and 0 bases from J, the junction contained 8 bases not matched to a gene. This TCR was sampled from a man between 25 and 39 years old with acute COVID-19. The sequenced material came from PBMCs or T cells enriched from blood (not recorded which). This chain links TRBV3-1 (or the pseudogene TRBV3-2) with TRBJ1-4; 7 bases map to TRBD1. CDR3 loop: CASSQAPVGTATNEKLFF. The CDR3 nucleotides read TGTGCCAGCAGCCAAGCACCTGTAGGGACAGCAACTAATGAAAAACTGTTTTTT.